Listed here are 18 T cell receptor beta chains from one sample, sequenced in a study of T cell responses to AZD1222 COVID-19 vaccine. Clones were read by immunoSEQ multiplex PCR, and TCRdb kept only the in-frame ones, dropping some. The sample records about 140,000 clones, nearly 95% being singletons. Sequences were derived from peripheral blood, sampled 28 days after the second AZD1222 dose. Receptor source: an adult who received the AZD1222 COVID-19 vaccine.

The CDR3 protein is CASSFPGQGTGQPQHF. In nucleotides, the CDR3 is TGTGCCAGCAGTTTCCCGGGACAGGGGACGGGTCAGCCCCAGCATTTT. V usage is TRBV6-2 or TRBV6-3 and J usage is TRBJ1-5; 10 bases map to TRBD1. The V segment lost 4 bases and the J segment 6 bases; nucleotides outside the gene matches: 9. Germline V CDR1 and CDR2: MNHEY, SVGEGT. The CDR3 spans 16 residues.

CDR3 in amino acids: CASRVTGGLEKLFF. In nucleotides, the CDR3 is TGTGCCAGCAGGGTGACAGGGGGCTTGGAAAAACTGTTTTTT. V gene TRBV28 combines with J gene TRBJ1-4; TRBD1 agrees at 10 bases. Germline CDR1 is MDHEN and CDR2 is SYDVKM. The ends lost 6 bases at V and 8 bases at J; junction bases unmatched: 6. The CDR3 extends over 14 amino acids.

The chain links TRBV7-9 to TRBJ2-1; 8 positions match TRBD2. V trimming: 5 bases; J trimming: 12 bases; junction bases outside the gene matches: 6. The CDR3 loop spans 12 amino acids. Germline assignment: CDR1 SEHNR and CDR2 FQNEAQ (reference sequence). CDR3 sequence: CASSRLGGGQFF. DNA of the CDR3: TGTGCCAGCAGCCGCCTCGGGGGGGGGCAGTTCTTC.

The chain uses TRBV30 and TRBJ1-3; D not resolved. Trimming stripped 4 bases from V and 1 base from J, with 11 bases between. The length of the CDR3 is 14 residues. Germline CDR1 GTSNPN, CDR2 SVGIG (reference sequence). CDR3 in amino acids: CAWNLAPSGNTIYF. DNA of the CDR3: TGTGCCTGGAACCTAGCACCTTCTGGAAACACCATATATTTT.

The J gene is TRBJ2-7, the V gene TRBV28; tentative D call: TRBD1 (6 bases). The germline V and J ends were trimmed by 10 bases and 1 base, with 20 bases remaining between them. Germline V CDR1 and CDR2: MDHEN, SYDVKM. The CDR3 has 15 amino acids. CDR3: CATSLHRAGSYEQYF. As DNA, the CDR3 is TGTGCCACTTCCCTCCACAGGGCCGGATCCTACGAGCAGTACTTC.

V gene TRBV27 combines with J gene TRBJ1-1; the D gene is possibly TRBD1 (5 bases). The CDR3 consists of 11 residues. Germline lookup yields CDR1 MNHEY and CDR2 SMNVEV (reference sequence). Trimming took 6 bases from V and 6 from J, leaving 8 bases between them. CDR3 bases: TGTGCCAGCAGCCGGGGGGCTGAAGCTTTCTTT. Amino acids: CASSRGAEAFF.

This chain uses TRBV4-3 with TRBJ1-3; no reliable D call. V lost 4 bases and J lost 0, with 16 bases in between. The CDR3 runs to 17 residues. Germline loops: CDR1 LGHNA, CDR2 YSLEER. CDR3 nucleotides: TGCGCCAGCAGCCTGGGTGGAGGGTGGGACTCTGGAAACACCATATATTTT. Translated: CASSLGGGWDSGNTIYF.

A remark on this clone: In the same sample, other DNA sequences code for this CDR3. CDR3 coding DNA: TGCAGTGCTAGTAGTCGCACTGAAGCTTTCTTT. Translating it yields CSASSRTEAFF. This sequence joins TRBV20-1 and TRBJ1-1; D gene unclear. Germline V gene lookup returns CDR1 DFQATT and CDR2 SNEGSKA (reference sequence). V lost 3 bases and J lost 4, with 6 bases in between. The CDR3 extends over 11 amino acids.

The rearrangement uses TRBV30 and TRBJ2-4; TRBD2 might be the D (6 bases). CDR1 and CDR2 from the germline V gene are GTSNPN and SVGIG (reference sequence). V was shortened by 8 bases and J by 3 bases, with 17 bases between the two germline ends. This CDR3 comprises 14 residues. The CDR3, as DNA: TGTGCCGGGGCCCGGGTGGGGGGCAAAAACATTCAGTACTTC. Its protein product is CAGARVGGKNIQYF.

The V and J genes are TRBV3-1 (or the pseudogene TRBV3-2) and TRBJ1-1; no firm D call. The CDR3 is made up of 15 amino acids. V gave up 3 bases and J gave up 3 bases, with 14 bases separating them. Germline CDR1 reads LGHDT; CDR2 reads YNNKEL (reference sequence). CDR3 in amino acids: CASSQTVKTDTEAFF. CDR3 in DNA: TGTGCCAGCAGCCAGACGGTCAAGACGGACACTGAAGCTTTCTTT.

The rearrangement links TRBV28 to TRBJ1-6, with D possibly matching TRBD1 (6 bases). Trimming pared 5 bases from V and 10 bases from J, leaving 12 bases between. The germline gives CDR1 MDHEN, CDR2 SYDVKM. There are 13 residues in the CDR3. CDR3 in amino acids: CASSGGRGSPLHF. The CDR3 nucleotides are TGTGCCAGCAGTGGGGGGCGAGGCTCACCCCTCCACTTT.

This clone has only one observation. V and J are TRBV10-3 and TRBJ1-3; 7 positions match TRBD1. After removal of 11 bases from V and 0 bases from J, the junction contained 10 bases not matched to a gene. CDR3 length: 15 amino acids. Germline CDR1 is ENHRY and CDR2 is SYGVKD. CDR3 sequence: CAGSKGAGSGNTIYF. DNA of the CDR3: TGTGCCGGCAGCAAGGGGGCAGGCTCTGGAAACACCATATATTTT.

This clone came up once. J is TRBJ2-1 and V is TRBV7-2; tentatively, D is TRBD2 (6 bases). Trimming took off 5 bases at V and 1 base at J, with 12 bases between the two ends. Germline V gene data show CDR1 as SGHTA and CDR2 as FQGNSA. The CDR3 runs 15 residues. The CDR3: CASSDWRGSYNEQFF. The DNA for the CDR3 is TGTGCCAGCAGCGACTGGAGGGGTTCCTACAATGAGCAGTTCTTC.

This chain connects TRBV7-8 to TRBJ2-7; D call uncertain. Trimming shortened V by 5 bases and J by 2 bases, and 19 bases separated the two germline ends. CDR1 is SGHVS, CDR2 FQNEAQ, per germline. CDR3 length equals 16 residues. CDR3 region: CASSGANIYAPYEQYF. CDR3 DNA sequence: TGTGCCAGCAGCGGAGCTAATATATATGCACCCTACGAGCAGTACTTC.

The chain has TRBV12-3 or TRBV12-4 and TRBJ1-6; tentatively, D is TRBD1 (6 bases). CDR3 length: 13 amino acids. V lost 9 bases and J 7 bases, leaving 13 bases between the germline ends. CDR3 in amino acids: CASHRDLNSPLHF. The CDR3 nucleotides are TGTGCCAGTCACAGGGACTTAAATTCACCCCTCCACTTT.

This sequence joins TRBV7-3 and TRBJ2-7; weak D call: TRBD1 (6 bases). CDR1 and CDR2 from the germline V gene are SGHTA and FQGTGA. This CDR3 region has 12 residues. V dropped 6 bases and J dropped 6 bases, with 12 bases sitting between them. CDR3 sequence reads: CASSNRVGEQYF. In nucleotides, the CDR3 is TGTGCCAGCAGTAACAGGGTAGGCGAGCAGTACTTC.

The V and J genes are TRBV6-2 or TRBV6-3 and TRBJ2-7, with 14 bases that match TRBD2. The junction had 9 bases not matched to a gene; V was cut back by 2 bases and J by 9 bases. The CDR3 has 16 amino acids. Per the germline V gene, CDR1 is MNHEY and CDR2 is SVGEGT. The chain's CDR3 is CASSYRQTSGRAAQYF. The CDR3 nucleotides are TGTGCCAGCAGTTACCGGCAGACTAGCGGGAGGGCTGCGCAGTACTTC.

J is TRBJ1-3 and V is TRBV28; no definite D call. The germline gives CDR1 MDHEN, CDR2 SYDVKM. The CDR3 extends over 12 amino acids. Trimming removed 2 bases at V and 4 bases at J, with 3 bases between. CDR3 nucleotides: TGTGCCAGCAGTTTACCCGGAAACACCATATATTTT. Encoded protein: CASSLPGNTIYF.